Here is one T cell receptor (beta chain) with its context. These data belong to a study of cytomegalovirus exposure and HLA in healthy donors. The PCR used 60 Vbeta and 13 Jbeta primers. The data were produced by immunoSEQ multiplex PCR, yet TCRdb's version contains in-frame clones alone and is incomplete. The sample has about 190,000 clones, around four fifths seen once. V shed 0 bases, J shed 5 bases, and the junction held 9 bases outside the gene matches. CDR1 and CDR2 (germline): LNHNV, YYDKDF (reference sequence). The CDR3 length is 16 residues. The gene calls are TRBV15 and TRBJ1-1; 7 nucleotides match TRBD1. Sequenced input: PBMCs. This clonotype originated in a man aged 40-49 years in good health and CMV-seropositive. The CDR3 bases are TGTGCCACCAGCAGAGAGGTCCAGGGGGTTGGGACTGAAGCTTTCTTT. Translating gives CATSREVQGVGTEAFF.